Listed below are T cell receptor beta chains from one sample, sequenced in a study of cytomegalovirus exposure and HLA in healthy donors. Assay used: immunoSEQ multiplex PCR; TCRdb lists only in-frame clones, some missing. The sample table includes around 100,000 clones. The sample comprised PBMCs. The receptors originated from a man aged 50 to 59 in good health and CMV-seronegative. CDR3s include the opening cysteine and the closing phenylalanine or tryptophan. A D gene is named only where the DNA matches it firmly.

j_call,d_call,v_call,cdr3_aa,cdr3_nt
TRBJ2-1,-,TRBV4-3,CASSQVEGRTEEYNEQFF,TGCGCCAGCAGCCAAGTAGAGGGTCGGACAGAGGAATACAATGAGCAGTTCTTC
TRBJ2-2,-,TRBV15,CATSSRYRDTGELFF,TGTGCCACCAGCAGCCGATACAGGGACACCGGGGAGCTGTTTTTT
TRBJ2-7,-,TRBV7-2,CASSTGAGSPYEQYF,TGTGCCAGCAGCACTGGGGCTGGGTCGCCCTACGAGCAGTACTTC
TRBJ2-3,-,TRBV7-2,CASSRGGGGRTDTQYF,TGTGCCAGCAGCCGAGGAGGGGGGGGCAGGACAGATACGCAGTATTTT
TRBJ1-2,-,TRBV7-9,CASSSIGTQGRVSGYTF,TGTGCCAGCAGCTCGATAGGGACTCAGGGAAGAGTGTCTGGCTACACCTTC
TRBJ1-1,TRBD1,TRBV4-1,CASSQPDRGNTEAFF,TGCGCCAGCAGCCAACCGGACAGGGGGAACACTGAAGCTTTCTTT
TRBJ2-7,-,TRBV5-1,CASSLGQSSYEQYF,TGCGCCAGCAGCTTGGGACAGAGCTCCTACGAGCAGTACTTC
TRBJ2-7,-,TRBV7-9,CASSLYSGTHEQYF,TGTGCCAGCAGCTTATATTCAGGCACACACGAGCAGTACTTC
TRBJ1-1,-,TRBV6-1,CASRLQRWNTEAFF,TGTGCCAGCAGATTACAGAGATGGAACACTGAAGCTTTCTTT
TRBJ2-1,-,TRBV19,CASSILADSYNEQFF,TGTGCCAGTAGTATCTTAGCGGACTCCTACAATGAGCAGTTCTTC
TRBJ2-7,-,TRBV4-3,CASSQLTGSSYEQYF,TGCGCCAGCAGCCAATTAACAGGGAGCTCCTACGAGCAGTACTTC
TRBJ1-4,TRBD1,TRBV5-1,CASSAGGEIEKLFF,TGCGCCAGCAGCGCAGGGGGCGAGATTGAAAAACTGTTTTTT
TRBJ2-5,TRBD2,TRBV7-4,CASSCTLAGGLETQYF,TGTGCCAGCAGCTGTACCCTAGCGGGGGGCCTCGAGACCCAGTACTTC
TRBJ2-3,-,TRBV19,CASSLSGSSTDTQYF,TGTGCCAGTAGTCTAAGCGGTTCTAGCACAGATACGCAGTATTTT
TRBJ2-5,-,TRBV2,CASSEALLGGAQYF,TGTGCCAGCAGTGAAGCGCTTTTGGGGGGAGCCCAGTACTTC
TRBJ1-4,TRBD1,TRBV5-1,CASSRGQGNEKLFF,TGCGCCAGCAGCCGGGGACAGGGTAATGAAAAACTGTTTTTT
TRBJ2-7,TRBD1,TRBV18,CASSPSGTGLTYEQYF,TGTGCCAGCTCACCGTCAGGGACAGGGCTAACCTACGAGCAGTACTTC
TRBJ2-7,TRBD1,TRBV19,CASSTTQGYEQYF,TGTGCCAGTAGTACGACACAGGGGTACGAGCAGTACTTC
TRBJ1-1,TRBD1,TRBV5-1,CASSEQGGNTEAFF,TGCGCCAGCAGCGAACAGGGGGGGAACACTGAAGCTTTCTTT
TRBJ1-1,-,TRBV7-2,CASSYPGVAEAFF,TGTGCCAGCAGCTACCCGGGGGTCGCTGAAGCTTTCTTT
TRBJ2-7,-,TRBV2,CASSEGNRVAEQYF,TGTGCCAGCAGTGAAGGTAACCGGGTGGCGGAGCAGTACTTC
TRBJ2-7,-,TRBV27,CASSPTPIGYEQYF,TGTGCCAGCAGTCCCACTCCAATCGGCTACGAGCAGTACTTC
TRBJ2-5,-,TRBV11-2,CASSLAGSQETQYF,TGTGCCAGCAGCTTAGCGGGGAGCCAAGAGACCCAGTACTTC
TRBJ2-1,TRBD2,TRBV5-1,CASSGAVAGEGNEQFF,TGCGCCAGCAGCGGCGCCGTAGCGGGAGAAGGCAATGAGCAGTTCTTC
TRBJ2-1,-,TRBV11-3,CASSLASSSGLYNEQFF,TGTGCCAGCAGCTTAGCATCGAGTAGCGGACTATACAATGAGCAGTTCTTC
TRBJ1-1,-,TRBV29-1,CSGNRNWDTEAFF,TGCAGCGGAAACAGGAACTGGGACACTGAAGCTTTCTTT
TRBJ1-1,-,TRBV2,CASSSEGGKTEAFF,TGTGCCAGCAGTTCCGAGGGAGGAAAGACTGAAGCTTTCTTT
TRBJ2-1,TRBD2,TRBV9,CASSGLAEARSYNEQFF,TGTGCCAGCAGCGGACTAGCGGAGGCGAGGTCCTACAATGAGCAGTTCTTC
TRBJ2-1,-,TRBV6-1,CASRTTGGDTNEQFF,TGTGCCAGCAGAACAACAGGGGGGGACACAAATGAGCAGTTCTTC
TRBJ2-1,TRBD1,TRBV5-1,CASSPDRLNEQFF,TGCGCCAGCAGCCCGGACAGGCTTAATGAGCAGTTCTTC
TRBJ1-5,-,TRBV4-3,CASSQGGGPQHF,TGCGCCAGCAGCCAAGGGGGGGGGCCCCAGCATTTT
TRBJ2-1,TRBD2,TRBV19,CASSIDQGLAGSLYNEQFF,TGTGCCAGTAGTATAGATCAGGGGCTAGCGGGGAGCCTCTACAATGAGCAGTTCTTC
TRBJ1-1,TRBD1,TRBV10-3,CAISEQRQGVGSEAFF,TGTGCCATCAGTGAGCAAAGACAGGGGGTGGGCTCTGAAGCTTTCTTT
TRBJ2-2,-,TRBV5-6,CASSPRRTMNTGELFF,TGTGCCAGCAGCCCTCGCCGGACAATGAACACCGGGGAGCTGTTTTTT
TRBJ2-7,TRBD1,TRBV15,CATSRASGTVSDEQYF,TGTGCCACCAGCAGGGCCTCCGGGACAGTTAGCGACGAGCAGTACTTC
TRBJ2-3,TRBD1,TRBV7-2,CASSLDRAADTQYF,TGTGCCAGCAGCTTGGACAGGGCGGCAGATACGCAGTATTTT
TRBJ1-4,TRBD1,TRBV25-1,CASSGDDRGNEKLFF,TGTGCCAGCAGTGGCGATGACAGGGGAAATGAAAAACTGTTTTTT
TRBJ1-1,-,TRBV10-1,CASSVLKPRFF,TGCGCCAGCAGTGTCCTAAAACCCCGCTTCTTT
TRBJ2-7,-,TRBV5-1,CASRFDRSPYEQYF,TGCGCCAGCAGGTTCGACAGATCTCCCTACGAGCAGTACTTC
TRBJ2-7,TRBD1,TRBV6-5,CASSSPTTGGTHEQYF,TGTGCCAGCAGTTCCCCGACGACAGGGGGAACCCACGAGCAGTACTTC
TRBJ1-2,TRBD1,TRBV6-5,CASSYRPGQTYGYTF,TGTGCCAGCAGTTACCGACCGGGACAGACTTATGGCTACACCTTC
TRBJ2-1,TRBD2,TRBV5-1,CASSQTSGNYNEQFF,TGCGCCAGCAGCCAGACTAGCGGGAACTACAATGAGCAGTTCTTC
TRBJ2-1,TRBD2,TRBV6-1,CASSEPGLVNEQFF,TGTGCCAGCAGTGAACCGGGACTAGTGAATGAGCAGTTCTTC
TRBJ1-2,TRBD1,TRBV7-9,CASSPGTGVRYTF,TGTGCCAGCAGCCCAGGGACAGGGGTACGCTACACCTTC
TRBJ2-7,-,TRBV7-6,CASSLLGPGGLYF,TGTGCCAGCAGCCTTCTTGGGCCGGGGGGCCTGTACTTC
TRBJ1-4,-,TRBV7-2,CASSLFTGKTNEKLFF,TGTGCCAGCAGCTTATTTACAGGGAAGACTAATGAAAAACTGTTTTTT
TRBJ1-2,TRBD1,TRBV19,CASSPTGAGGYGYTF,TGTGCCAGTAGTCCTACAGGGGCTGGGGGCTATGGCTACACCTTC
TRBJ2-3,TRBD2,TRBV2,CASSAGGAESDTQYF,TGTGCCAGCAGTGCCGGGGGGGCCGAGTCAGATACGCAGTATTTT
TRBJ2-7,-,TRBV11-3,CASAAEAEQYF,TGTGCCAGCGCAGCGGAAGCCGAGCAGTACTTC
TRBJ2-2,TRBD2,TRBV9,CASSGAGGNTGELFF,TGTGCCAGCAGCGGAGCGGGAGGGAACACCGGGGAGCTGTTTTTT
TRBJ2-5,-,TRBV18,CASSPPTGEETQYF,TGTGCCAGCTCACCACCGACGGGGGAAGAGACCCAGTACTTC
TRBJ2-5,TRBD2,TRBV28,CASSPSLTSGQETQYF,TGTGCCAGCAGTCCCTCCCTTACTAGCGGCCAAGAGACCCAGTACTTC
TRBJ2-3,-,TRBV13,CASSLPEGRGDTQYF,TGTGCCAGCAGCTTACCAGAGGGGCGGGGAGATACGCAGTATTTT
TRBJ2-2,-,TRBV10-2,CASSGQGGTGELFF,TGCGCCAGCTCAGGGCAGGGCGGCACCGGGGAGCTGTTTTTT
TRBJ1-5,-,TRBV6-4,CASSPDARDQPQHF,TGTGCCAGCAGTCCCGACGCCAGGGATCAGCCCCAGCATTTT
TRBJ2-1,-,TRBV9,CASSEGGAYNEQFF,TGTGCCAGCAGCGAGGGGGGGGCCTACAATGAGCAGTTCTTC
TRBJ2-7,-,TRBV2,CASSGQINYEQYF,TGTGCCAGCAGTGGACAGATAAATTACGAGCAGTACTTC
TRBJ1-2,TRBD1,TRBV9,CASSGSSPGQGTYGYTF,TGTGCCAGCAGCGGATCTTCTCCGGGACAGGGAACCTATGGCTACACCTTC
TRBJ1-5,-,TRBV2,CASRLSNQPQHF,TGTGCCAGTAGACTGAGCAATCAGCCCCAGCATTTT
TRBJ2-2,-,TRBV5-1,CASGLPSGELFF,TGCGCCAGTGGACTGCCCTCCGGGGAGCTGTTTTTT